This TCR beta chain was observed in a study of CD8+CD57+ T cells in acquired aplastic anemia. Whole-study context: Sorting CD4+ and CD8+ cells gave DNA averaging roughly 3.2 ug.

From germline, CDR1 is SGHRS and CDR2 YFSETQ. The CDR3 totals 14 residues. V lost 0 bases to trimming and J lost 2 bases, with 7 bases between them. As for this clonotype: Its target is unknown.

General study results and limits: Controls did not differ significantly from patients in CD8+ Simpson's diversity.

Patients who underwent sequencing had shown CD8+CD57+ cell expansion by flow cytometry. Patients had received no therapy at the time of blood sampling. Profiling that covered TCR beta VDJ and CDR3 relied on genomic DNA as its template. TCRdb recomputed calls from the reads with MiXCR, one row per CDR3 protein. The data hold fewer than 85,000 distinct CDR3 sequences, with just over 70% observed a single time. The chain links TRBV5-1 to TRBJ2-3; D is possibly TRBD2 (5 bases). The source material was sorted CD4+, CD8+, or CD8+CD57+ T cells (not recorded which) from PBMCs. The receptor comes from a human donor with aplastic anemia. CDR3 DNA: TGCGCCAGCAGCTTGGGGACTCTCACAGATACGCAGTATTTT. It is translated as CASSLGTLTDTQYF.